These 2 T cell receptor beta chains originate from one sample sequenced in a study of blood T cell repertoires in COVID-19. The repertoire was sequenced with immunoSEQ multiplex PCR; TCRdb's copy has only in-frame clones and lacks some. The data contain 150,000 to 250,000 clones, roughly 87% of them singletons. Input material: PBMCs or T cells enriched from blood (not recorded which). Source of these receptors: a woman in her twenties or thirties who had recovered from COVID-19.

This clone has a handful of counts. The chain recombines TRBV9 with TRBJ2-7; 8 bases fit TRBD2. V shed 5 bases, J shed 6 bases, and the junction held 16 bases outside the gene matches. The CDR3 runs to 16 residues. Germline V gene sequence: CDR1 SGDLS, CDR2 YYNGEE. This chain's CDR3 is CASSRQPGLEPLEQYF. The CDR3 DNA reads TGTGCCAGCAGTCGACAGCCGGGACTAGAGCCCCTCGAGCAGTACTTC.

The chain carries TRBV25-1 and TRBJ1-1; tentatively, D is TRBD1 (5 bases). Between the trimmed V and J ends, which lost 7 bases and 3 bases, there was a span of 18 bases. The CDR3 covers 15 residues. Germline V gene sequence: CDR1 MGHDK, CDR2 SYGVNS. CDR3 nucleotide sequence: TGTGCCAGCACTTATCCCGGGGGGGGGTACACTGAAGCTTTCTTT. Encoded protein: CASTYPGGGYTEAFF.